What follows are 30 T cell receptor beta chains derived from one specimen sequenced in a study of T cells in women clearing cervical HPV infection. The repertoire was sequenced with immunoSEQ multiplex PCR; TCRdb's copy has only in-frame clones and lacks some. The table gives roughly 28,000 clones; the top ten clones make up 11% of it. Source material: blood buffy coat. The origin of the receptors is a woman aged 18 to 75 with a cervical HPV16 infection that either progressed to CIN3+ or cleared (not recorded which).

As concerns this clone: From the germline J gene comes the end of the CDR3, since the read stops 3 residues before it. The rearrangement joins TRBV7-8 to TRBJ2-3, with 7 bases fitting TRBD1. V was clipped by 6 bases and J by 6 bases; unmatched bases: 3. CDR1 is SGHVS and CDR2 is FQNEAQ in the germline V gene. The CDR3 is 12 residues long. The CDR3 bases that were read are TGTGCCAGCAGGTCGACAGGGGATACG. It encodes CASRSTGDT. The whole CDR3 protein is CASRSTGDTQYF.

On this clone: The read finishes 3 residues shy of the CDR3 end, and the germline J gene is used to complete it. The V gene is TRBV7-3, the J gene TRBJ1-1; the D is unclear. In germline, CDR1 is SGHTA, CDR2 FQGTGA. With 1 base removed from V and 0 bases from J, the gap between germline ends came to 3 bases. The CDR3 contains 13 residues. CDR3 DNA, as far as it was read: TGTGCCAGCAGCTTAAGTATGAACACTGAA. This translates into CASSLSMNTE. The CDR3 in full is CASSLSMNTEAFF.

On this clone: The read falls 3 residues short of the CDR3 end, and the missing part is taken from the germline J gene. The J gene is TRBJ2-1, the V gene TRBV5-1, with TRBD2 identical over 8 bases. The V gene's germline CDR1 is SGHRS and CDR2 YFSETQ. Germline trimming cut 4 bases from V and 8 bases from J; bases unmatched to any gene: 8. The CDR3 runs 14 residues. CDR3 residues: CASSPETSVDEQFF. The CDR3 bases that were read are TGCGCCAGCAGCCCAGAGACTAGCGTCGATGAG.

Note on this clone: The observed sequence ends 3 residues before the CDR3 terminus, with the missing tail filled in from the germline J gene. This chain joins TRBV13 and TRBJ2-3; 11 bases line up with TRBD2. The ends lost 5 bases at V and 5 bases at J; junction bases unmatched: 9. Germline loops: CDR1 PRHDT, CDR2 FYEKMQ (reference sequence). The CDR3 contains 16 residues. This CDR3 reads CASSHRLAGRGDTQYF. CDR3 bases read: TGTGCCAGCAGCCACAGACTAGCGGGAAGGGGAGATACG.

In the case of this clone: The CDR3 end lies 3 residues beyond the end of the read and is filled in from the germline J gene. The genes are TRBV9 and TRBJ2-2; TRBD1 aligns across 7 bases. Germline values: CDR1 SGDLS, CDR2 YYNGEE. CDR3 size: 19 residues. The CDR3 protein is CASSATGVRMSSGANVLFF. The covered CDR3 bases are TGTGCCAGCAGCGCCACAGGGGTTCGGATGAGCTCTGGGGCCAACGTG.

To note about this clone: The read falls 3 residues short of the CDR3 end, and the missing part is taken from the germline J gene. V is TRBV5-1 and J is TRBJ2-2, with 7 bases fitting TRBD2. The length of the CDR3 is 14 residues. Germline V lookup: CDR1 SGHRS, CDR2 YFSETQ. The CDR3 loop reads CASSRSGTREKLFF. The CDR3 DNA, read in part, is TGCGCCAGCAGCAGGAGCGGGACGAGAGAAAAG.

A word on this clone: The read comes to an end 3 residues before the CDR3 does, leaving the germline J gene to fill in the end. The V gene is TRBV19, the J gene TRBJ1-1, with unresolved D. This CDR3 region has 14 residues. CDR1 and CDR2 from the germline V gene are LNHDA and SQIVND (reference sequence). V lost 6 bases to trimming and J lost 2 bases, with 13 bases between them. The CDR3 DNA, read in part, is TGTGCCAGTAGGGCACAAGACTTTAACACTGAA. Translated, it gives CASRAQDFNTE. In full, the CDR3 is CASRAQDFNTEAFF.

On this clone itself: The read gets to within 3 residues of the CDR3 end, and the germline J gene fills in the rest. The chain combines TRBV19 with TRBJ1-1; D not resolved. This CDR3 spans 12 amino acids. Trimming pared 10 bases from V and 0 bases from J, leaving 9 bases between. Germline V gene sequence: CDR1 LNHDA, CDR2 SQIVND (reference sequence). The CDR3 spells CATSIMNTEAFF. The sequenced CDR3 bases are TGTGCCACCAGTATCATGAACACTGAA.

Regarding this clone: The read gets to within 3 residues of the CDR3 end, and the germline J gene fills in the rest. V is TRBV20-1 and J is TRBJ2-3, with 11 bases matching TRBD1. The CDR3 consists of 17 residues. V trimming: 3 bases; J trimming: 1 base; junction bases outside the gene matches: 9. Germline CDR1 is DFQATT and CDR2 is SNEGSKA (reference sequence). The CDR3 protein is CSASGTGGLVGTDTQYF. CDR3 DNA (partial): TGCAGTGCTAGCGGGACAGGGGGACTAGTAGGCACAGATACG.

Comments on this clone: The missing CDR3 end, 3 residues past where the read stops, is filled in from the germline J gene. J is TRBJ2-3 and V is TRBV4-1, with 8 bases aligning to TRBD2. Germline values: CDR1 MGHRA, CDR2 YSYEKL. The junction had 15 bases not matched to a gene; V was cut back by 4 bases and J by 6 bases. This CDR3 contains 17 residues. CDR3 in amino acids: CASSRLPTGGSGDTQYF. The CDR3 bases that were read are TGCGCCAGCAGCCGCCTACCGACGGGGGGGAGTGGTGATACG.

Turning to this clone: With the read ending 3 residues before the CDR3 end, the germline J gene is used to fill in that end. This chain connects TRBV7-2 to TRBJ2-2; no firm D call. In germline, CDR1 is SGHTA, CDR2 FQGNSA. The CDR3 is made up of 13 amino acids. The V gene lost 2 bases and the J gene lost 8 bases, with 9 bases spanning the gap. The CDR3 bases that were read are TGTGCCAGCAGCTTAAAATTATCTGGGGAG. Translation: CASSLKLSGE. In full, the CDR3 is CASSLKLSGELFF.

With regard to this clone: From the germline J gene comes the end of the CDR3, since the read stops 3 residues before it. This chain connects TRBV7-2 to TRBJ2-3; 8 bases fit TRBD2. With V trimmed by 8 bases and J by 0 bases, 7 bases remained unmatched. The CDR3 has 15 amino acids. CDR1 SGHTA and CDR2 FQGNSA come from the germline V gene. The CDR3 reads CASVASGLSTDTQYF. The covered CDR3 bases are TGTGCCAGCGTAGCTAGCGGGCTGAGCACAGATACG.

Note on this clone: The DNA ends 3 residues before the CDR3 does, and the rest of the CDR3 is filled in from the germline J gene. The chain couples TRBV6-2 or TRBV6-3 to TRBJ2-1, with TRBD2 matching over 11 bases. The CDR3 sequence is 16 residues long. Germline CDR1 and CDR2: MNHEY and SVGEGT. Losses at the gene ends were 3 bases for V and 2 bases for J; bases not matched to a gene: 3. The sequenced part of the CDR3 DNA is TGTGCCAGCAGTTATGGGACTAGCGGTGCCTACAATGAG. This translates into CASSYGTSGAYNE. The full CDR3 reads CASSYGTSGAYNEQFF.

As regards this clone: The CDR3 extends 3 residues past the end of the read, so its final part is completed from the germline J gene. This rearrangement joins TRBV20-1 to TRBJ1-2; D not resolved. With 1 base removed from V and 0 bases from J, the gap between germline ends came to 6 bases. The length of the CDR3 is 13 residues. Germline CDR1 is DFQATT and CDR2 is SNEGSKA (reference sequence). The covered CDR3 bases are TGCAGTGCTAGAGCCGGTCCTAACTATGGC. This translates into CSARAGPNYG. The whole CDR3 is CSARAGPNYGYTF.

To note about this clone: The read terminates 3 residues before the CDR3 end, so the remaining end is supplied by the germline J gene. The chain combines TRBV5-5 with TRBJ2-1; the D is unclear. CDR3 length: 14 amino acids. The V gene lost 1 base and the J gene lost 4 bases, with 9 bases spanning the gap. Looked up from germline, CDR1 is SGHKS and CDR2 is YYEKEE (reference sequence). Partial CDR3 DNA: TGTGCCAGCAGCTTGAACGTTCAGTACAATGAG. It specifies CASSLNVQYNE. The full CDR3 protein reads CASSLNVQYNEQFF.

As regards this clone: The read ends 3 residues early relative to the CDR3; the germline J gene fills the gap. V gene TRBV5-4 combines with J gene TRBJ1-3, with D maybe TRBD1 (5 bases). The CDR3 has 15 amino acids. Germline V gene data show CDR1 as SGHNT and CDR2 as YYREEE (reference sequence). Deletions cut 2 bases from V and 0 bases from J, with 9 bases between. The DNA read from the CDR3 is TGTGCCAGCAGCTTCCACCAGGGCTCTGGAAACACC. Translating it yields CASSFHQGSGNT. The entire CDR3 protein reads CASSFHQGSGNTIYF.

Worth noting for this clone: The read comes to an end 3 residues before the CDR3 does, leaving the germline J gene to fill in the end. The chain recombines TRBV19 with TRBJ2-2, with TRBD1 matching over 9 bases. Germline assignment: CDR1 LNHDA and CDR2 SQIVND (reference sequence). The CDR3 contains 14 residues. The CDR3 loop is CASNNRGRGEKLFF. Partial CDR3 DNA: TGTGCCAGTAATAACAGGGGGCGCGGTGAAAAG.

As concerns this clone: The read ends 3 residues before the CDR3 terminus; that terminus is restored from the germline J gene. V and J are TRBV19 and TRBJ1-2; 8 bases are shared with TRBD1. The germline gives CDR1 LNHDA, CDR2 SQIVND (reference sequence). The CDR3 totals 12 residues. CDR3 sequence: CASTTGVRGYTF. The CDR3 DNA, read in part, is TGTGCCAGTACGACAGGGGTCCGGGGC.

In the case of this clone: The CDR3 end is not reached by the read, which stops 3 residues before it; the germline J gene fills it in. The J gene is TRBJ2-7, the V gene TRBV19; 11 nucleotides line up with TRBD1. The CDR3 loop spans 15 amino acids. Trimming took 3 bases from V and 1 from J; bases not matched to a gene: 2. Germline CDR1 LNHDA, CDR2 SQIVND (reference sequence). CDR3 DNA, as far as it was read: TGTGCCAGTAGTATGGGGACAGGGGGTTCCTACGAG. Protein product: CASSMGTGGSYE. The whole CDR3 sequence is CASSMGTGGSYEQYF.

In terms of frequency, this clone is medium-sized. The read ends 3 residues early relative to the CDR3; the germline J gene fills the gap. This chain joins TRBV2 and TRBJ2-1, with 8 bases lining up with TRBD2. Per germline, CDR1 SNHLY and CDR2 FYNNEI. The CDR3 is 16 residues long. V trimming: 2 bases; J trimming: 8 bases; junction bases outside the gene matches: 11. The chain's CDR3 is CASSELPRGGIHEQFF. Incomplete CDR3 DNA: TGTGCCAGCAGTGAACTCCCCCGGGGGGGCATCCATGAG. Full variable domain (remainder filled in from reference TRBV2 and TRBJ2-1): EPEVTQTPSHQVTQMGQEVILRCVPISNHLYFYWYRQILGQKVEFLVSFYNNEISEKSEIFDDQFSVERPDGSNFTLKIRSTKLEDSAMYFCASSELPRGGIHEQFFGPGTRLTVL.

CDR3 bases read: TGTGCCAGCAGCCCTAGATCTCGACTAGCGGGAGAATACACCGGGGAG. Encoded protein: CASSPRSRLAGEYTGE. The complete CDR3 reads CASSPRSRLAGEYTGELFF. The V call is TRBV14, the J call TRBJ2-2; 12 bases are shared with TRBD2. The read comes to an end 3 residues before the CDR3 does, leaving the germline J gene to fill in the end. Per germline, CDR1 SGHDN and CDR2 FVKESK. CDR3 length: 19 residues. V was clipped by 4 bases and J by 3 bases; unmatched bases: 12.

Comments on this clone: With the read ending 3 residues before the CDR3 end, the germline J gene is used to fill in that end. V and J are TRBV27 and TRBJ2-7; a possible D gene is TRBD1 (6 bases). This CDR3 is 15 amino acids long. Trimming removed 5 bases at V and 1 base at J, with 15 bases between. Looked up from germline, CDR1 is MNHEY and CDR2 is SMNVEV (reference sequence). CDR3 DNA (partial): TGTGCCAGCAGTGCACAGGGTATAGGGTCCTACGAG. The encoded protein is CASSAQGIGSYE. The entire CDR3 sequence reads CASSAQGIGSYEQYF.

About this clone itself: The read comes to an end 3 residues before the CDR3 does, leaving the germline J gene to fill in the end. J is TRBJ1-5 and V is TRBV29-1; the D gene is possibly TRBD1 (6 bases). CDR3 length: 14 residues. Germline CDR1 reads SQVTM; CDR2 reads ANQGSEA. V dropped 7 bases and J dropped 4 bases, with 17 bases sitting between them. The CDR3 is CSAWTGQLNQPQHF. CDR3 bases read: TGCAGCGCCTGGACCGGACAGCTGAATCAGCCC.

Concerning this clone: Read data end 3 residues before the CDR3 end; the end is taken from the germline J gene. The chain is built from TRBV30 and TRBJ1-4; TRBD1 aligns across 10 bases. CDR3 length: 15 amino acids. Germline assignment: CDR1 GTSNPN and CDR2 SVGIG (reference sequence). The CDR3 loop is CAWGTGATGANVLFF. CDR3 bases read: TGTGCCTGGGGGACAGGGGCAACTGGGGCCAACGTA.

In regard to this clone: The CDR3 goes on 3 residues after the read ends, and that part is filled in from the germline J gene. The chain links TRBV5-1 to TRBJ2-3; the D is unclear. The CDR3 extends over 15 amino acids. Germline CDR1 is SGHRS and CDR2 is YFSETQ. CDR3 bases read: TGCGCCAGCAGCTTGGAACTAACCCGGCTAGAAACG. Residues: CASSLELTRLET. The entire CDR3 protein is CASSLELTRLETQYF.

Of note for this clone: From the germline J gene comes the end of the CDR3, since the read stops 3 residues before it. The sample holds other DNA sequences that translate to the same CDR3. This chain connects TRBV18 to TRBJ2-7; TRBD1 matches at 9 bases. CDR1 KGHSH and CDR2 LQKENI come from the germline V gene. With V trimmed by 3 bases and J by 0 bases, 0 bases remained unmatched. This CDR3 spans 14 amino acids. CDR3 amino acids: CASSPGQGSYEQYF. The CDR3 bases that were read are TGTGCCAGCTCACCGGGACAGGGCTCCTACGAG.

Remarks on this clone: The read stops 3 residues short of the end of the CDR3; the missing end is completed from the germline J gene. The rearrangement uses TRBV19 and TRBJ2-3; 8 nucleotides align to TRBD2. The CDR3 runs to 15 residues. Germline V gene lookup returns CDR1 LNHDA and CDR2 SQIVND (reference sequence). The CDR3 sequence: CASQIRRGGNQPQYF. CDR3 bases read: TGTGCCAGTCAAATTCGACGGGGGGGCAATCAGCCG.

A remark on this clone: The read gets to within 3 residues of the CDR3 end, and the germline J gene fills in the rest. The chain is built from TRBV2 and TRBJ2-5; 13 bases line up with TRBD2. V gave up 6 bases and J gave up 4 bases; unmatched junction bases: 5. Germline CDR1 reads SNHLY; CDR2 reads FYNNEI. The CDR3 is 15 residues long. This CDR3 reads CASRETSGGPETQYF. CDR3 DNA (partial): TGTGCCAGCAGGGAGACTAGCGGGGGGCCAGAGACC.

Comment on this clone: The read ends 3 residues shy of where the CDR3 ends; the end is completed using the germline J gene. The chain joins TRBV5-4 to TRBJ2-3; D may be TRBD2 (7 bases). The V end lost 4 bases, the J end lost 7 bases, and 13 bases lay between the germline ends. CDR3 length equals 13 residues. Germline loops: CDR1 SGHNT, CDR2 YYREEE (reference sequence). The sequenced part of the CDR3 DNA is TGTGCCAGCAGCCCGGCGGGGGCCTATACG. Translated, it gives CASSPAGAYT. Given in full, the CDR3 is CASSPAGAYTQYF.

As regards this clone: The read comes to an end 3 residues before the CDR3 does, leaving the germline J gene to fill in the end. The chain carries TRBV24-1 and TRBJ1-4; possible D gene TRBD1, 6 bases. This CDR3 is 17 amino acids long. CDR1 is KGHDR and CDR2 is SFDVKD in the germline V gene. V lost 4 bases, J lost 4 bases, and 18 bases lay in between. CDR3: CATSDPDLDSINEKLFF. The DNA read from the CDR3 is TGTGCCACCAGTGACCCTGACTTGGACAGCATTAATGAAAAA.